This paragraph reports one TCR beta chain. The antigen is not known. Trimming left V 4 bases short and J 3 bases short, with 7 bases between. Germline V lookup: CDR1 LGHDT, CDR2 YNNKEL (reference sequence). The CDR3 extends over 13 amino acids. The sample originates from a study of post-analysis software for immune sequencing data. Looking at the study overall: The disease courses spanned relapsing-remitting, secondary progressive and progressive-relapsing forms of multiple sclerosis. Study-wide results and caveats: Elevated frequency relative to controls characterized 4 or 5 TRBV segments in patients, TRBV5-6, TRBV5-1 and TRBV20-1 among them.

Libraries were made from TCR beta cDNA, and they carried unique molecular identifiers. Some 500,000 cDNA molecules were recovered from an input of about 1 to 10 million T cells. TCRdb ran MiXCR on the PCR reads and lists one entry per CDR3 protein. The sample shows roughly 650,000 distinct CDR3 sequences, roughly three fifths of them seen only once. This TCR was sampled from a girl aged 2-15 years with multiple sclerosis. The specimen was blood. The genes are TRBV3-1 and TRBJ2-1; no clear D gene. The CDR3 coding sequence is TGTGCCAGCAGCCTCATAAACTACAATGAGCAGTTCTTC. It encodes CASSLINYNEQFF.